This record looks at one TCR beta chain sequence and its context. The data were taken from a study of blood T cell repertoires in COVID-19. Study information: T cells, B-cell-depleted T cells, or PBMCs supplied cDNA or gDNA.

V lost 2 bases, J lost 0 bases, and 15 bases lay in between. The CDR3 loop spans 18 amino acids. The assay was immunoSEQ multiplex PCR, and TCRdb's table has in-frame clones only and misses some. The data contain approximately 130,000 clones, around 88% of them singletons. Sequencing used peripheral blood. J is TRBJ2-6 and V is TRBV5-7, with D possibly being TRBD1 (6 bases). TRBV5-7 is known as an ORF, though its function is uncertain. This receptor was identified in a woman in her forties or fifties who had recovered from COVID-19. DNA of the CDR3: TGTGCCAGCAGCTTTCCCCCAGGGGCTATCTCTGGGGCCAACGTCCTGACTTTC. Residues: CASSFPPGAISGANVLTF.